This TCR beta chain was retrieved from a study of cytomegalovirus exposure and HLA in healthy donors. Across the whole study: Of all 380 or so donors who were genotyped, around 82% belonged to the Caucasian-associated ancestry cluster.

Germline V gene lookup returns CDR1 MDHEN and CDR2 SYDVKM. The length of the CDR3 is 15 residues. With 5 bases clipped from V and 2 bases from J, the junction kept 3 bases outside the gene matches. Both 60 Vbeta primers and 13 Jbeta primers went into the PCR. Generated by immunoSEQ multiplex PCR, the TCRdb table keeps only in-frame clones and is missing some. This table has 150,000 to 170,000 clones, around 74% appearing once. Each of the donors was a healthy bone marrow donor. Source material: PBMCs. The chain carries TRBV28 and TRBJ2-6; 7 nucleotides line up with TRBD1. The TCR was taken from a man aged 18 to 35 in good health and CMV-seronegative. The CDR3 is CASSPDRAGANVLTF. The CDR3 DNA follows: TGTGCCAGCAGTCCCGACAGGGCTGGGGCCAACGTCCTGACTTTC.